This TCR beta chain was sequenced during a study of blood T cell repertoires in COVID-19. The age range of participants was about 18 to 95 years, with residence in about two dozen US areas. Two negative PCRs, clearance, or symptom resolution were required of recovered Cohort 3 donors. Profiling relied on immunoSEQ multiplex PCR, and the TCRdb table lists in-frame clones only, not all of them. The top ten clones hold around 0.64% of a sample with around 480,000 clones, approximately 90% of them seen once. Between the trimmed V and J ends, which lost 1 base and 8 bases, there was a span of 12 bases. The CDR3 has 15 residues. Looked up from germline, CDR1 is SNHLY and CDR2 is FYNNEI.

Input material: PBMCs or T cells enriched from blood (not recorded which). The clonotype comes from a woman between 18 and 29 years old who had recovered from COVID-19. This rearrangement joins TRBV2 to TRBJ1-6, with D tentatively TRBD1 (5 bases). CDR3 sequence (DNA): TGTGCCAGCAGTGAAGAGGGCAGGGCTCATTCACCCCTCCACTTT. This translates into CASSEEGRAHSPLHF. The full variable domain, in which reference TRBV2 and TRBJ1-6 provide the parts outside the CDR3, is EPEVTQTPSHQVTQMGQEVILRCVPISNHLYFYWYRQILGQKVEFLVSFYNNEISEKSEIFDDQFSVERPDGSNFTLKIRSTKLEDSAMYFCASSEEGRAHSPLHFGNGTRLTVT.